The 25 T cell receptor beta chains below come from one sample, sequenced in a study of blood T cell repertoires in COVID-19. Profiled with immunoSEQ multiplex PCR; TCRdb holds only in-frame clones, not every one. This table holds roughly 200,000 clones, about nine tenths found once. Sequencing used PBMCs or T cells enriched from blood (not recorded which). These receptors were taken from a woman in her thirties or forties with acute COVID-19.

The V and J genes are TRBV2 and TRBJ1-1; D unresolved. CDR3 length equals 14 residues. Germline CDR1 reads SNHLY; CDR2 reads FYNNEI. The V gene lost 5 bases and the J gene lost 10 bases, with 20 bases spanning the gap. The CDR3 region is CASSKSTQSPVAFF. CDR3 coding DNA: TGTGCCAGCAGTAAAAGTACCCAAAGCCCGGTAGCTTTCTTT.

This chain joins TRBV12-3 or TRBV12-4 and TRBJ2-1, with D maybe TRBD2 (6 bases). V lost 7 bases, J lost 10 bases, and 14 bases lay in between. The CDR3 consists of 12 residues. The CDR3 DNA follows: TGTGCCAGCAATGGCGGGGTAGGGGAGCAGTTCTTC. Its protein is CASNGGVGEQFF.

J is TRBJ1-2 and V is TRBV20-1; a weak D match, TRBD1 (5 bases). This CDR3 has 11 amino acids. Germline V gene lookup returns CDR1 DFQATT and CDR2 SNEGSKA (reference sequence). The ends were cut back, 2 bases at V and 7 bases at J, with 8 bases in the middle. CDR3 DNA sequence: TGCAGTGCTAGACTCAGGGCTGGCTACACCTTC. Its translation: CSARLRAGYTF.

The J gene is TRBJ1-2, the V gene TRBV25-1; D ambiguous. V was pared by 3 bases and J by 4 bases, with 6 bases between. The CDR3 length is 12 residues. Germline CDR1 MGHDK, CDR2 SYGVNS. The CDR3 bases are TGTGCCAGCAGTGACCTTAGCTATGGCTACACCTTC. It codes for CASSDLSYGYTF.

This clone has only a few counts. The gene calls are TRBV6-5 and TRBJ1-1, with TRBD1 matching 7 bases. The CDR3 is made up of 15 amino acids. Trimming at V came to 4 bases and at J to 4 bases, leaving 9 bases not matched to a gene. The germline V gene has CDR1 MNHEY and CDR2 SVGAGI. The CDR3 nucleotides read TGTGCCAGCAGTTCCTATACAGGGGTGACCACTGAAGCTTTCTTT. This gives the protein CASSSYTGVTTEAFF.

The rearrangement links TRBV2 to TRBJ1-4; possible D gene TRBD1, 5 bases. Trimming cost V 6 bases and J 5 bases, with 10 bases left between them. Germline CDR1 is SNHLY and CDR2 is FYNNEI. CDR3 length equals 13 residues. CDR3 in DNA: TGTGCCAGCAGGGGGGGTCTGAATGAAAAACTGTTTTTT. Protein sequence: CASRGGLNEKLFF.

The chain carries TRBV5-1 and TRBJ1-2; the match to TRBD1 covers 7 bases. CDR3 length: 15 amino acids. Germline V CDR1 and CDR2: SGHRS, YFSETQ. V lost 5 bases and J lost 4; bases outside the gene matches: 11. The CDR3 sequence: CASSQTPGTAYGYTF. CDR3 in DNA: TGCGCCAGCAGTCAGACTCCCGGGACAGCCTATGGCTACACCTTC.

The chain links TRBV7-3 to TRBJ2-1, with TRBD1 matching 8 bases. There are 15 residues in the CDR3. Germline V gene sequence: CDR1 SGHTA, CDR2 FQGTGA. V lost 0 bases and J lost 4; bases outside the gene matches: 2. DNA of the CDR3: TGTGCCAGCAGCTTAACAGGGGACAGGTACAATGAGCAGTTCTTC. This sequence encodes CASSLTGDRYNEQFF.

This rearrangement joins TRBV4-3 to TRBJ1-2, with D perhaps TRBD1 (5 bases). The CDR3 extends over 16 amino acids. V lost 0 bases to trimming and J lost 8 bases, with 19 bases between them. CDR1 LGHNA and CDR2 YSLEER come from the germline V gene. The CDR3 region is CASSQDSRVWGRGYTF. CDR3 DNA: TGCGCCAGCAGCCAAGACTCCAGGGTTTGGGGTAGGGGCTACACCTTC.

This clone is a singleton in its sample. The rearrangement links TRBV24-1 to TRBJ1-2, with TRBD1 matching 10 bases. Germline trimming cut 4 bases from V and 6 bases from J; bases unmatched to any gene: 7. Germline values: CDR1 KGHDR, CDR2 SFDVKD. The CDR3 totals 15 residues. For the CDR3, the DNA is TGTGCCACCAGTGACCCAGGGACAGGGGTTCATGGCTACACCTTC. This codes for CATSDPGTGVHGYTF.

The CDR3 sequence is CSASSPIGGAFF. The CDR3 DNA reads TGCAGTGCTAGTTCACCGATCGGGGGAGCTTTCTTT. The rearrangement uses TRBV20-1 and TRBJ1-1, with a possible D match to TRBD1 (5 bases). Trimming shortened V by 3 bases and J by 10 bases, and 15 bases separated the two germline ends. Germline assignment: CDR1 DFQATT and CDR2 SNEGSKA (reference sequence). The CDR3 sequence is 12 residues long.

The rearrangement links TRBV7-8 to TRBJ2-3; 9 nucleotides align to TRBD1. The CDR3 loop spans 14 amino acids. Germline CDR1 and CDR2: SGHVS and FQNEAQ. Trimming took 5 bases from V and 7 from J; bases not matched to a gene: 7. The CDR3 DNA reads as TGTGCCAGCAGCACGGGACAGGGTGGGAATACGCAGTATTTT. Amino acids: CASSTGQGGNTQYF.

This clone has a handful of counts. The CDR3 loop is CASSLRTGVFTGELFF. DNA of the CDR3: TGTGCCAGCAGCTTGCGGACAGGGGTTTTCACCGGGGAGCTGTTTTTT. The chain combines TRBV5-6 with TRBJ2-2; the match to TRBD1 covers 9 bases. The CDR3 is 16 residues long. The ends lost 1 base at V and 4 bases at J; junction bases unmatched: 5. Germline values: CDR1 SGHDT, CDR2 YYEEEE.

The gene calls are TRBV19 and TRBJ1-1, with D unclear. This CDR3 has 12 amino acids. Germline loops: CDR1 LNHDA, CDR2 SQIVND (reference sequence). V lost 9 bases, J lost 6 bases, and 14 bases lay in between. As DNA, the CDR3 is TGTGCCAGCGCCTCAGGCTCCTCTGAAGCTTTCTTT. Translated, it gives CASASGSSEAFF.

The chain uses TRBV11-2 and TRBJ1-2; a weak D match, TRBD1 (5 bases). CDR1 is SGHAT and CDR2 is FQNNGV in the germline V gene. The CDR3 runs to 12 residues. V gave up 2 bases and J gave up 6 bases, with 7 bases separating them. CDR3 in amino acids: CASSLWGDGYTF. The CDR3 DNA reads TGTGCCAGCAGCTTATGGGGCGATGGCTACACCTTC.

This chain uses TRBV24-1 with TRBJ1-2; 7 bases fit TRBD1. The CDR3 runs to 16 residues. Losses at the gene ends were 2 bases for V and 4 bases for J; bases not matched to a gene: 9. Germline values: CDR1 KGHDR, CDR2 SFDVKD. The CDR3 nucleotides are TGTGCCACCAGTGATTCGCAGAGTGACAGGGTCTATGGCTACACCTTC. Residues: CATSDSQSDRVYGYTF.

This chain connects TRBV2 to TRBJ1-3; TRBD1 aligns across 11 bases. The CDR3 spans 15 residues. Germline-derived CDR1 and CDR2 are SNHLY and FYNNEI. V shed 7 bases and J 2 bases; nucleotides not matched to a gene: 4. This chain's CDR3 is CASTPGQGAGNTIYF. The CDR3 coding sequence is TGTGCCAGCACCCCGGGACAGGGGGCTGGAAACACCATATATTTT.

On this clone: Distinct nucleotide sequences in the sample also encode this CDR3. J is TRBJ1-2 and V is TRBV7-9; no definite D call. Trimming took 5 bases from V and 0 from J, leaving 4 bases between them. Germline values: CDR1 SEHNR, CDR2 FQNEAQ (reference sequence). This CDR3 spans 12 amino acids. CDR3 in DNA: TGTGCCAGCAGCCCCTCTAACTATGGCTACACCTTC. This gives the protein CASSPSNYGYTF.

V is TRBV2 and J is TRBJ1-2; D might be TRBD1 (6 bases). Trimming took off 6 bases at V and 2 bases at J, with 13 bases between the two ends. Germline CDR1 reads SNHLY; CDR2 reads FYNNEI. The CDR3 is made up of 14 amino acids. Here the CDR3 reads CASRDSRGNYGYTF. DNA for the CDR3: TGTGCCAGCAGGGATAGCAGGGGAAACTATGGCTACACCTTC.

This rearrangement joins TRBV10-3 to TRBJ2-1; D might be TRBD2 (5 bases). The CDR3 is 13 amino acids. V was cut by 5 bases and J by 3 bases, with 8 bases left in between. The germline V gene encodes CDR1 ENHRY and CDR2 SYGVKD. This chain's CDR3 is CAISPRDYNEQFF. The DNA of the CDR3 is TGTGCCATCAGTCCCCGGGACTACAATGAGCAGTTCTTC.

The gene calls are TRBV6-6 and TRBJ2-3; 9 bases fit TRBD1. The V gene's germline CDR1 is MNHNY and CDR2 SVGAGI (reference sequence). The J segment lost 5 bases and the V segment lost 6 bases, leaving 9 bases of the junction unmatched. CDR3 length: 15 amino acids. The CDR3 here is CASSPGQGLRDTQYF. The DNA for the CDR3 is TGTGCCAGCAGCCCCGGACAGGGGCTTAGAGATACGCAGTATTTT.

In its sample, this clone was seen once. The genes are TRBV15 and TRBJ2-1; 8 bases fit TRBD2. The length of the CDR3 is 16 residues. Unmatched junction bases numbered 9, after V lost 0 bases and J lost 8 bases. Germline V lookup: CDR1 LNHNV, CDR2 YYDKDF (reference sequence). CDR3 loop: CATSRDAGGGIDEQFF. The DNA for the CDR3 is TGTGCCACCAGCAGAGACGCGGGGGGCGGAATCGATGAGCAGTTCTTC.

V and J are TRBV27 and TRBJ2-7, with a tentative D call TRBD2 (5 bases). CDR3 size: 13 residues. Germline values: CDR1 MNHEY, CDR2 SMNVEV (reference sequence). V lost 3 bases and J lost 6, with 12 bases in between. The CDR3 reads CASSFYGVAEQYF. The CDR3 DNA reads TGTGCCAGCAGTTTCTACGGGGTGGCCGAGCAGTACTTC.

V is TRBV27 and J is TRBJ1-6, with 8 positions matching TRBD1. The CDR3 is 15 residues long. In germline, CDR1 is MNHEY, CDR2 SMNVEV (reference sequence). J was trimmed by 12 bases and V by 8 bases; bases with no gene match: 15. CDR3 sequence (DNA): TGTGCCAGCCGCTCAGCGGGACAGGAGATTCGACCCCTCCACTTT. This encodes CASRSAGQEIRPLHF.

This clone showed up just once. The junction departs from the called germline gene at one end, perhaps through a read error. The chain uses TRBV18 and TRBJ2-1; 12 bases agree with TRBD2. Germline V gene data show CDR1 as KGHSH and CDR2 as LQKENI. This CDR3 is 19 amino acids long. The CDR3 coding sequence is TGTGCCAGCTCATCGAGTGGACCTAGCGGGGGGGCCTTTTACAGTGAGCAGTTCTTC. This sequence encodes CASSSSGPSGGAFYSEQFF.